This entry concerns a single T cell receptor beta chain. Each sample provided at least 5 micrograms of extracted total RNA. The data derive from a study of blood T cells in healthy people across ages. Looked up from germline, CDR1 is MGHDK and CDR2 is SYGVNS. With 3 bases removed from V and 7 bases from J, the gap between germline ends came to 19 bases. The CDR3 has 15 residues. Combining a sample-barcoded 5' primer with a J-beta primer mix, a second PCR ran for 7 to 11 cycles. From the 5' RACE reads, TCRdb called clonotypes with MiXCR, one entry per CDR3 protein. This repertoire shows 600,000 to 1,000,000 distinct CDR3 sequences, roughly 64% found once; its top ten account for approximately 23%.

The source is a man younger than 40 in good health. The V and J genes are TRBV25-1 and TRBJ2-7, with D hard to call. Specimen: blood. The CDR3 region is CASSESHLLYNEQYF. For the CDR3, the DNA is TGTGCCAGCAGTGAGTCCCATCTTCTTTACAATGAGCAGTACTTC.